This passage covers 12 T cell receptor beta chains from one sample sequenced in a study of vaccination effects on CD4 cells after COVID-19. Their target antigens are unknown. Clones were sequenced by immunoSEQ multiplex PCR, and TCRdb holds only the in-frame ones, with some missing. The table lists about 41,000 clones, 77% of them singletons, with about 3% in the top ten. Sequencing in the ViraFEST assay came after antigen-specific CD4+ T cells had been expanded with viral peptide pools, which were used to stimulate PBMC. The authors isolated CD4+ T cells after more than eight days of culture. None of these healthy vaccinees had been infected with SARS-CoV-2 before vaccination. Sample: CD4+ T cells from PBMCs cultured with HCoV-NL63 spike peptides, taken before COVID-19 vaccination. The receptor source for this set is a human donor who received a COVID-19 vaccine.

The chain carries TRBV18 and TRBJ1-5; maybe TRBD1 (6 bases). Germline loops: CDR1 KGHSH, CDR2 LQKENI. V was cut by 4 bases and J by 0 bases, with 13 bases left in between. The length of the CDR3 is 16 residues. CDR3 DNA sequence: TGTGCCAGCTCACATACCACAGGGAATAGCAATCAGCCCCAGCATTTT. Protein product: CASSHTTGNSNQPQHF. Full variable domain (remainder filled in from reference TRBV18 and TRBJ1-5): NAGVMQNPRHLVRRRGQEARLRCSPMKGHSHVYWYRQLPEEGLKFMVYLQKENIIDESGMPKERFSAEFPKEGPSILRIQQVVRGDSAAYFCASSHTTGNSNQPQHFGDGTRLSIL.

This chain links TRBV24-1 with TRBJ2-3, with a tentative D call TRBD2 (6 bases). The CDR3 is 13 amino acids. Looked up from germline, CDR1 is KGHDR and CDR2 is SFDVKD. Trimming removed 4 bases from V and 6 bases from J, with 10 bases in between. CDR3 sequence (DNA): TGTGCCACCAGTGAGTTTGCGGGGGATACGCAGTATTTT. It codes for CATSEFAGDTQYF.

The chain carries TRBV6-5 and TRBJ1-2; perhaps TRBD1 as D (5 bases). This CDR3 is 13 amino acids long. The germline V gene has CDR1 MNHEY and CDR2 SVGAGI. Trimming took off 4 bases at V and 4 bases at J, with 10 bases between the two ends. CDR3 residues: CASSSDSFYGYTF. The CDR3 DNA is TGTGCCAGCAGTTCCGACAGCTTCTATGGCTACACCTTC.

The chain uses TRBV19 and TRBJ1-2; 12 bases align to TRBD1. Germline loops: CDR1 LNHDA, CDR2 SQIVND (reference sequence). This CDR3 comprises 15 residues. V trimming: 3 bases; J trimming: 4 bases; junction bases outside the gene matches: 3. The CDR3 nucleotides read TGTGCCAGTAGTATGGGACAGGGGGCGAGCTATGGCTACACCTTC. This sequence encodes CASSMGQGASYGYTF.

This chain uses TRBV5-1 with TRBJ2-5, with 7 bases that match TRBD1. The ends lost 4 bases at V and 9 bases at J; junction bases unmatched: 15. CDR1 and CDR2 from the germline V gene are SGHRS and YFSETQ. The CDR3 length is 15 residues. The DNA for the CDR3 is TGCGCCAGCAGCCGGCCGGGACAGAGAATGGGCCCCCAGTACTTC. Its translation is CASSRPGQRMGPQYF.

V and J are TRBV5-1 and TRBJ2-5; 8 bases fit TRBD1. The CDR3 is made up of 15 amino acids. Germline-derived CDR1 and CDR2 are SGHRS and YFSETQ. J lost 5 bases, V lost 0 bases, and 6 bases had no gene match. CDR3 bases: TGCGCCAGCAGCTTGGCAGGACAGGGTAGCGAGACCCAGTACTTC. This codes for CASSLAGQGSETQYF.

This clone was detected once. This chain links TRBV28 with TRBJ1-2; 7 bases agree with TRBD1. This CDR3 comprises 13 residues. Germline V gene data show CDR1 as MDHEN and CDR2 as SYDVKM. The junction had 8 bases not matched to a gene; V was cut back by 7 bases and J by 6 bases. DNA of the CDR3: TGTGCCAGCATTCTCGCAGGGGGGGATGGCTACACCTTC. It specifies CASILAGGDGYTF.

The V gene is TRBV10-1, the J gene TRBJ1-6, with 10 bases matching TRBD1. Germline trimming cut 8 bases from V and 8 bases from J; bases unmatched to any gene: 0. The CDR3 is 12 amino acids. Germline loops: CDR1 WNHNN, CDR2 SYGVQD (reference sequence). The CDR3 bases are TGCGCCAGCGGGACAGGGGATTCACCCCTCCACTTT. It encodes CASGTGDSPLHF.

J is TRBJ1-2 and V is TRBV7-8; no firm D call. CDR1 is SGHVS, CDR2 FQNEAQ, per germline. CDR3 length: 13 amino acids. Trimming shortened V by 3 bases and J by 1 base, and 6 bases separated the two germline ends. The CDR3 sequence: CASSFESNYGYTF. As DNA, the CDR3 is TGTGCCAGCAGCTTTGAGAGTAACTATGGCTACACCTTC.

The J gene is TRBJ2-1, the V gene TRBV21-1; the table's TRBD2 call for D was not verified on the DNA. TRBV21-1 is a documented pseudogene. CDR3 size: 24 residues. The CDR3 bases are TGTGCCAGCAGCACAGAATCCGGGACAGGGCAAAGTATGGGGACTAGCGGGGGCTTCAATGAGCAGTTCTTC. It encodes CASSTESGTGQSMGTSGGFNEQFF.

The V and J genes are TRBV5-1 and TRBJ2-3; D unresolved. The germline V gene has CDR1 SGHRS and CDR2 YFSETQ. V dropped 0 bases and J dropped 4 bases, with 9 bases sitting between them. The CDR3 runs 14 residues. CDR3 sequence reads: CASSLVWVADTQYF. In DNA form, the CDR3 reads TGCGCCAGCAGCTTGGTTTGGGTGGCAGATACGCAGTATTTT.

This rearrangement joins TRBV6-2 or TRBV6-3 to TRBJ1-1, with unresolved D. The ends were cut back, 6 bases at V and 3 bases at J, with 14 bases in the middle. From germline, CDR1 is MNHEY and CDR2 SVGEGT. The CDR3 consists of 14 residues. The CDR3, as DNA: TGTGCCAGCAGCACTCCGGGGAGGGACACTGAAGCTTTCTTT. It specifies CASSTPGRDTEAFF.